A selection of T cell receptor beta chains follows, all from one sample in a study of T cell responses to AZD1222 COVID-19 vaccine. Only in-frame clones appear in the TCRdb table, and some are missing; sequencing was by immunoSEQ multiplex PCR. The sample lists 210,000 or so clones, around 94% seen once, with 1.7% in the top ten. The input for sequencing was peripheral blood, taken 28 days after the second dose of the MenACWY control vaccine. The receptors were gathered from an adult who received the MenACWY meningococcal vaccine as a control. The CDR3 runs from the conserved cysteine through the conserved F or W. Expanded clones are given a class, and other clones once, few, many or no size at all.

>TRBJ1-3|TRBV4-3|-
CASSPGYSGNTIYF
>TRBJ2-7|TRBV19|-
CASSTGQGIGEQYF
>TRBJ2-2|TRBV4-3|once
CASSQERAGTGELFF
>TRBJ1-2|TRBV14|-
CASSQGMGAWGYTF
>TRBJ1-3|TRBV6-5|-
CASRQDSTDGNTIYF
>TRBJ2-7|TRBV27|once
CASSGQGVNEQYF
>TRBJ2-5|TRBV27|-
CASQSTSGSETQYF
>TRBJ1-4|TRBV2|-
CASSDYGQGDEKLFF
>TRBJ2-5|TRBV5-1|-
CASSTGQALETQYF
>TRBJ2-7|TRBV7-8|-
CASSLRPRGQYF
>TRBJ2-1|TRBV9|-
CASRVAVYNEQFF
>TRBJ1-2|TRBV28|-
CASRKQGYDGYTF
>TRBJ2-5|TRBV9|-
CASSVFGGDETQYF
>TRBJ1-1|TRBV13|-
CASSLSFMNTEAFF
>TRBJ2-1|TRBV27|-
CASSLTGGPYNEQFF
>TRBJ2-5|TRBV5-1|-
CASSLGQQETQYF
>TRBJ1-1|TRBV30|-
CAGTGAYTEAFF
>TRBJ1-1|TRBV11-2|-
CASSSRTEGAFF
>TRBJ1-1|TRBV7-9|-
CASSSAGSKTEAFF
>TRBJ2-1|TRBV29-1|-
CSVEGGGEGPHYNEQFF
>TRBJ2-7|TRBV2|-
CAYGLAGGEQYF
>TRBJ1-5|TRBV27|-
CASTLGLGQPQHF
>TRBJ1-1|TRBV29-1|-
CSVWEGFGTEAFF
>TRBJ1-2|TRBV30|-
CAWTDIANYGYTF
>TRBJ2-2|TRBV9|-
CASSVAGGETGELFF
>TRBJ1-1|TRBV30|-
CAKDPQWDTEAFF
>TRBJ2-7|TRBV29-1|-
CSVRDSHEQYF
>TRBJ2-1|TRBV28|-
CASSLWGNEQFF
>TRBJ1-1|TRBV7-9|-
CATSPPGGGEAFF
>TRBJ2-7|TRBV30|-
CAWTRLGPYTSGEQYF
>TRBJ1-1|TRBV6-2/TRBV6-3|-
CASSFMDSPTEAFF
>TRBJ2-7|TRBV19|-
CASSSGQGEYEQYF
>TRBJ2-7|TRBV4-3|-
CASSQEGGSPYEQYF
>TRBJ2-7|TRBV6-5|-
CASSYGRGQGQYF
>TRBJ2-1|TRBV9|-
CASSVRGGINNEQFF
>TRBJ1-1|TRBV28|once
CASKGTGEDEAFF
>TRBJ2-7|TRBV2|once
CASSESDTYEQYF
>TRBJ2-7|TRBV5-4|-
CASSLAGGAYEQYF
>TRBJ2-7|TRBV27|-
CASSLRGSQAYEQYF
>TRBJ2-6|TRBV21-1|-
CASSTRRRGPGANVLTF
>TRBJ1-6|TRBV19|-
CASSTTGTGDPPLHF